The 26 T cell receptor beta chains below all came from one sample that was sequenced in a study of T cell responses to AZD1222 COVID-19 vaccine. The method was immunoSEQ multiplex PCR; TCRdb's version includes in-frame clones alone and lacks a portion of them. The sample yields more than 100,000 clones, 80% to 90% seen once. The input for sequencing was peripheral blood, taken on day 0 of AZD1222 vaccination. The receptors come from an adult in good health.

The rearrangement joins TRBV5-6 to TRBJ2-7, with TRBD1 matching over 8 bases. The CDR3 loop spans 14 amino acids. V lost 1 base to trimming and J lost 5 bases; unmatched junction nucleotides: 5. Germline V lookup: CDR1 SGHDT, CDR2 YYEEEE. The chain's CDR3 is CASSLWDRSDEQYF. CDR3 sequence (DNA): TGTGCCAGCAGCTTGTGGGACAGGAGTGACGAGCAGTACTTC.

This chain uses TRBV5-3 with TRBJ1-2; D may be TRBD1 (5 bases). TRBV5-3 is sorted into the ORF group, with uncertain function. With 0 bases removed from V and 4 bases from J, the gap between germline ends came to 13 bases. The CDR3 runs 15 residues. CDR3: CARSLARQGGYGYTF. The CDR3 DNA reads TGTGCCAGAAGCTTGGCCCGGCAGGGTGGCTATGGCTACACCTTC.

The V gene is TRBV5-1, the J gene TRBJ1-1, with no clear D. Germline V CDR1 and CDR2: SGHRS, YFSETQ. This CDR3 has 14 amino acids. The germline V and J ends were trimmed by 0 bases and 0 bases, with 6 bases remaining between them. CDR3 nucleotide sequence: TGCGCCAGCAGCTTGGCCAGCATGAACACTGAAGCTTTCTTT. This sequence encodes CASSLASMNTEAFF. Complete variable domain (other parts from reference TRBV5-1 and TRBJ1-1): KAGVTQTPRYLIKTRGQQVTLSCSPISGHRSVSWYQQTPGQGLQFLFEYFSETQRNKGNFPGRFSGRQFSNSRSEMNVSTLELGDSALYLCASSLASMNTEAFFGQGTRLTVV.

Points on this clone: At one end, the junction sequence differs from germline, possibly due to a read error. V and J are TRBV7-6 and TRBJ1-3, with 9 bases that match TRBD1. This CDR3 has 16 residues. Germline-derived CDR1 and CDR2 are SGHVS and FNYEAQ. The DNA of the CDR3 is TGTGCCAGCAGCTTAGCTGCCGGGACAGGGACTCACCCTCTAACCTTT. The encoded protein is CASSLAAGTGTHPLTF.

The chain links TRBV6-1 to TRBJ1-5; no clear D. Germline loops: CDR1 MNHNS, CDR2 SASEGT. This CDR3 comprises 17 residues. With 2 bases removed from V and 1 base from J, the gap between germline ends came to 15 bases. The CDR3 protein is CASSEWRALGSNQPQHF. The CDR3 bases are TGTGCCAGCAGTGAATGGAGGGCCCTTGGGAGCAATCAGCCCCAGCATTTT.

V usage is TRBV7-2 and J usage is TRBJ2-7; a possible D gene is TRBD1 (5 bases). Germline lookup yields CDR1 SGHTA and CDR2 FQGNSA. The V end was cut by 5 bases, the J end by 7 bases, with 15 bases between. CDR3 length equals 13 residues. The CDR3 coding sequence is TGTGCCAGCAGCCCTCGACAGTCTTTAGAGCAGTACTTC. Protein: CASSPRQSLEQYF.

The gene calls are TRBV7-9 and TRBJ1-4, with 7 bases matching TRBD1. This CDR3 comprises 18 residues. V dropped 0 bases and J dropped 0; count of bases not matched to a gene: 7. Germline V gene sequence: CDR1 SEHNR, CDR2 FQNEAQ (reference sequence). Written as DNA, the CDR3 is TGTGCCAGCAGCTTAGCCTCGACAGGGCGTGCAACTAATGAAAAACTGTTTTTT. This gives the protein CASSLASTGRATNEKLFF. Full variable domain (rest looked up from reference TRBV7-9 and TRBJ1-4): DTGVSQNPRHKITKRGQNVTFRCDPISEHNRLYWYRQTLGQGPEFLTYFQNEAQLEKSRLLSDRFSAERPKGSFSTLEIQRTEQGDSAMYLCASSLASTGRATNEKLFFGSGTQLSVL.

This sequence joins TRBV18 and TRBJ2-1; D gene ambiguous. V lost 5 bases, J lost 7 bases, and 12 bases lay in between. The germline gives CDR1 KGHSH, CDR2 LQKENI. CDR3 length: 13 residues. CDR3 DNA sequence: TGTGCCAGCTCATCCTACAGTACAAATGAGCAGTTCTTC. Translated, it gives CASSSYSTNEQFF.

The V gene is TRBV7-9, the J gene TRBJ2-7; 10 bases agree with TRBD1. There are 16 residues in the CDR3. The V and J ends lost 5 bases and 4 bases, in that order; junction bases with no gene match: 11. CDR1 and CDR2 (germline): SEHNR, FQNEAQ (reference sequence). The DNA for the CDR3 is TGTGCCAGCAGCCTCCTGGACAGGGGGGATAGGTACGAGCAGTACTTC. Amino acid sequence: CASSLLDRGDRYEQYF.

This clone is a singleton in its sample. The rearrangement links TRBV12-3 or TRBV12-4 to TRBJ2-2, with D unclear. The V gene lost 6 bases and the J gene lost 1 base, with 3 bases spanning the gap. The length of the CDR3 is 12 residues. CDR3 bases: TGTGCCAGCAGCCTGAACACCGGGGAGCTGTTTTTT. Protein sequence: CASSLNTGELFF.

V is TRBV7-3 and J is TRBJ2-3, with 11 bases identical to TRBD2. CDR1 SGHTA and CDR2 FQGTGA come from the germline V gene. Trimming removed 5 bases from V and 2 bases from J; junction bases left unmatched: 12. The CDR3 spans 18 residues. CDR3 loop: CASSLRPLAGGITDTQYF. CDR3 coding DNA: TGTGCCAGCAGCCTACGACCATTAGCGGGGGGGATCACAGATACGCAGTATTTT.

CDR3 bases: TGTGCCAGCAGCAAGGACACCAGGGTTTCTGGAAACACCATATATTTT. This encodes CASSKDTRVSGNTIYF. The V gene is TRBV6-6, the J gene TRBJ1-3, with D maybe TRBD1 (5 bases). V dropped 6 bases and J dropped 1 base, with 16 bases sitting between them. This CDR3 has 16 amino acids. The germline V gene has CDR1 MNHNY and CDR2 SVGAGI (reference sequence).

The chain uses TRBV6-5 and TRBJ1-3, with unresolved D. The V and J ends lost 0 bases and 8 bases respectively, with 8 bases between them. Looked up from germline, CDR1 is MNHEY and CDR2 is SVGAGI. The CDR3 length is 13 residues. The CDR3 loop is CASSYSGLDTIYF. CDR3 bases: TGTGCCAGCAGTTACTCGGGCTTGGACACCATATATTTT.

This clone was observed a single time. DNA for the CDR3: TGTGCCAGCAGCCAACAGGGAAACTATGGCTACACCTTC. It is translated as CASSQQGNYGYTF. The chain links TRBV7-2 to TRBJ1-2; tentatively, D is TRBD1 (6 bases). Germline-derived CDR1 and CDR2 are SGHTA and FQGNSA. CDR3 length: 13 amino acids. The V end was cut by 5 bases, the J end by 2 bases, with 9 bases between.

The CDR3: CAWSGRNYGYTF. The CDR3 DNA sequence: TGTGCCTGGAGTGGCAGGAACTATGGCTACACCTTC. The chain couples TRBV30 to TRBJ1-2; D is unclear. Per germline, CDR1 GTSNPN and CDR2 SVGIG (reference sequence). The CDR3 extends over 12 amino acids. Trimming pared 1 base from V and 2 bases from J, leaving 5 bases between.

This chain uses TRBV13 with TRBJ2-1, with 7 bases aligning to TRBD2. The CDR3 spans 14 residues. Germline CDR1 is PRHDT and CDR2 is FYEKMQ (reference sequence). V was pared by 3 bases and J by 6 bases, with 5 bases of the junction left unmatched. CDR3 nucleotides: TGTGCCAGCAGCTTCCGGGGGGATAGCAATGAGCAGTTCTTC. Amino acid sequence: CASSFRGDSNEQFF. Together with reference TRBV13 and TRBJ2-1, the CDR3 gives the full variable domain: AAGVIQSPRHLIKEKRETATLKCYPIPRHDTVYWYQQGPGQDPQFLISFYEKMQSDKGSIPDRFSAQQFSDYHSELNMSSLELGDSALYFCASSFRGDSNEQFFGPGTRLTVL.

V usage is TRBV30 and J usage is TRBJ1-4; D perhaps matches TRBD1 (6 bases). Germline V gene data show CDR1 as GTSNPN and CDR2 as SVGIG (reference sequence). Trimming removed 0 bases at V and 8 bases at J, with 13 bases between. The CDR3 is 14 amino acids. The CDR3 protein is CAWSVRRGGEKLFF. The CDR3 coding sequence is TGTGCCTGGAGTGTACGCAGGGGTGGCGAAAAACTGTTTTTT.

The CDR3 DNA follows: TGTGCCAGCAGCACCCTCCGGGACAGGGCCCTCGGGCAGTTCTTC. This sequence encodes CASSTLRDRALGQFF. V usage is TRBV5-5 and J usage is TRBJ2-1; 9 bases map to TRBD1. Germline trimming cut 4 bases from V and 12 bases from J; bases unmatched to any gene: 14. Per the germline V gene, CDR1 is SGHKS and CDR2 is YYEKEE (reference sequence). CDR3 length equals 15 residues.

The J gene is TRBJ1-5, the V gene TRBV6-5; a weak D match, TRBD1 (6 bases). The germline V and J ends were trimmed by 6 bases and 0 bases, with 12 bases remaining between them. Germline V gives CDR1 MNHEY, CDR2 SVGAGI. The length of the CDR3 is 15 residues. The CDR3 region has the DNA TGTGCCAGCAGCCGGACAGTTTCTAGCAATCAGCCCCAGCATTTT. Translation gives CASSRTVSSNQPQHF.

CDR3 coding DNA: TGTGCCAGCAGCCAGAGGGGGATGGGCACTGAAGCTTTCTTT. It is translated as CASSQRGMGTEAFF. The chain uses TRBV3-1 (or the pseudogene TRBV3-2) and TRBJ1-1; D perhaps matches TRBD1 (6 bases). This CDR3 is 14 amino acids long. Germline V gives CDR1 LGHDT, CDR2 YNNKEL (reference sequence). V was clipped by 3 bases and J by 4 bases, with 12 bases between them.

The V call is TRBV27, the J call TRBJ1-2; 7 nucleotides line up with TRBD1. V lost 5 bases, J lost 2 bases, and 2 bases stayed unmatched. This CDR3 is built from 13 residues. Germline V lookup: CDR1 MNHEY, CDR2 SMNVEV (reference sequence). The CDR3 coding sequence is TGTGCCAGCAGTAGACAGGGAAACTATGGCTACACCTTC. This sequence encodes CASSRQGNYGYTF.

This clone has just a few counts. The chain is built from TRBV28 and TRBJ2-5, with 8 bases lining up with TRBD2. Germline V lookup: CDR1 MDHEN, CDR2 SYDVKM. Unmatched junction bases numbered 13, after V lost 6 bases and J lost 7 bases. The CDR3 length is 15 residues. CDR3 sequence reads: CASSSVAGRARTQYF. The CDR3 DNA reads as TGTGCCAGCAGCTCCGTAGCGGGACGGGCCAGGACCCAGTACTTC.

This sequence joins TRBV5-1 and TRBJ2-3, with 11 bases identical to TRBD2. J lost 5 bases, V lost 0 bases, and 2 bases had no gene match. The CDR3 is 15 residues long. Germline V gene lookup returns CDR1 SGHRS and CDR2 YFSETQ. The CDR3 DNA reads TGCGCCAGCAGCTTGGAAGGGACTAGCGGAGATACGCAGTATTTT. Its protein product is CASSLEGTSGDTQYF.

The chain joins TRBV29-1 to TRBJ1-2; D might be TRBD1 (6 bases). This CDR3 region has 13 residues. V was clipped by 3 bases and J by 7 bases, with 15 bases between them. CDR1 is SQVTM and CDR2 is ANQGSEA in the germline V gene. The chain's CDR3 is CSVEEGDRSGYTF. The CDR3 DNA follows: TGCAGCGTTGAGGAGGGGGACCGCTCTGGCTACACCTTC.

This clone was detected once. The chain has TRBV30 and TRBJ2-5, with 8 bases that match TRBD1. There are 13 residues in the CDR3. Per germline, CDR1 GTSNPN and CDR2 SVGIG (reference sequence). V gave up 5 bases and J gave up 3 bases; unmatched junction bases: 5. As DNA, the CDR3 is TGTGCCTGGCTTGGACAGGGAGAAGAGACCCAGTACTTC. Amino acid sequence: CAWLGQGEETQYF.

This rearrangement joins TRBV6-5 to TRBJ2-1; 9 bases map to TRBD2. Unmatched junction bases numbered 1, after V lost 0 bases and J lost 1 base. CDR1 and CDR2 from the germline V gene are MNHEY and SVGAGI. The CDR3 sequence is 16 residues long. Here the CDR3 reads CASSYSSGSSYNEQFF. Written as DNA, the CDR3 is TGTGCCAGCAGTTACTCTAGCGGGAGTTCCTACAATGAGCAGTTCTTC.